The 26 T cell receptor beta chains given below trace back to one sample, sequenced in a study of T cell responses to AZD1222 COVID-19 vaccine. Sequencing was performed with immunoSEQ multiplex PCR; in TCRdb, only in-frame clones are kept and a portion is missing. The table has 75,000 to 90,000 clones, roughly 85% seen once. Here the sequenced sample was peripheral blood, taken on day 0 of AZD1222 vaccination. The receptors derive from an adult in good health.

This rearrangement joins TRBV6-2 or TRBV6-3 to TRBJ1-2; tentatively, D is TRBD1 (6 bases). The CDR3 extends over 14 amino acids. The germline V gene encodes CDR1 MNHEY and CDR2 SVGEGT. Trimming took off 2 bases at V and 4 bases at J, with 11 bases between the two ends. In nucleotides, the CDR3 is TGTGCCAGCAGTTACCGAGGACAGTTCTATGGCTACACCTTC. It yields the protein CASSYRGQFYGYTF.

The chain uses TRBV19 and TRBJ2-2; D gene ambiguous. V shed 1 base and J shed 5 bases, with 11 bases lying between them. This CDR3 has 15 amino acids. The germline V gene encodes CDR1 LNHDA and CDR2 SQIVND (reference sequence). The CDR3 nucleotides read TGTGCCAGTAGTATAGGAGCTGTTGGGACCGGGGAGCTGTTTTTT. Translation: CASSIGAVGTGELFF.

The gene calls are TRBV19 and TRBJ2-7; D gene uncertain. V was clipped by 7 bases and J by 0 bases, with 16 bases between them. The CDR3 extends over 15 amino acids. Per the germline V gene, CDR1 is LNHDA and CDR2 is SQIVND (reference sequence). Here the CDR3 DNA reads TGTGCCAGTATTGGTGGGCAGGCGAGCTCCTACGAGCAGTACTTC. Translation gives CASIGGQASSYEQYF.

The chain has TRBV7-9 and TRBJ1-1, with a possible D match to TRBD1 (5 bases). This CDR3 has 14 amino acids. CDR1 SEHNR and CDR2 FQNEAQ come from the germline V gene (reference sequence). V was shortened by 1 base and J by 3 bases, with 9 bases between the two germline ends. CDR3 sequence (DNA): TGTGCCAGCAGCTTAGGGACATACGACACTGAAGCTTTCTTT. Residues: CASSLGTYDTEAFF.

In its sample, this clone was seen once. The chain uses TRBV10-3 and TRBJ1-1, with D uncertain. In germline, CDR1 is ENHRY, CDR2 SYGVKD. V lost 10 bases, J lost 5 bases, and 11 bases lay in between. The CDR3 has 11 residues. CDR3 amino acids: CARAAGTEAFF. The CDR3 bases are TGTGCCAGGGCAGCTGGGACTGAAGCTTTCTTT.

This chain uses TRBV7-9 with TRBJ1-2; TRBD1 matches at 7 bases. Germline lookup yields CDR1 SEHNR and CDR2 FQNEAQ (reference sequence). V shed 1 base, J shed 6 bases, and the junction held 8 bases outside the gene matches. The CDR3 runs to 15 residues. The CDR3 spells CASSLGREGADGYTF. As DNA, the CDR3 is TGTGCCAGCAGCTTAGGGCGGGAGGGGGCTGATGGCTACACCTTC.

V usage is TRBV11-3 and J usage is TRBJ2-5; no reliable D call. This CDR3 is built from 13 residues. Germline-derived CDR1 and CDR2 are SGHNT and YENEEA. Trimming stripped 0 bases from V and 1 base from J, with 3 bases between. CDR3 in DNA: TGTGCCAGCAGCTTAGATCTCCAAGAGACCCAGTACTTC. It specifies CASSLDLQETQYF.

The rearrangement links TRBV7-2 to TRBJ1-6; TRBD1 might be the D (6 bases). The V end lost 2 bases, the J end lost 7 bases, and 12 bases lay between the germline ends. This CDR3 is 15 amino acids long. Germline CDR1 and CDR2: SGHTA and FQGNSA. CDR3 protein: CASSLPGTINSPLHF. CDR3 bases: TGTGCCAGCAGCTTACCAGGGACAATCAATTCACCCCTCCACTTT.

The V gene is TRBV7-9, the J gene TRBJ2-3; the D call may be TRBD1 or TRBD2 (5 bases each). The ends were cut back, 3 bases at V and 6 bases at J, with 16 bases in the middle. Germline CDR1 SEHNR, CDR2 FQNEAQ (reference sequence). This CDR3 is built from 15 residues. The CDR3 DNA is TGTGCCAGCAGCTTCGGGACGCTCCGTAGGGATACGCAGTATTTT. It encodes CASSFGTLRRDTQYF.

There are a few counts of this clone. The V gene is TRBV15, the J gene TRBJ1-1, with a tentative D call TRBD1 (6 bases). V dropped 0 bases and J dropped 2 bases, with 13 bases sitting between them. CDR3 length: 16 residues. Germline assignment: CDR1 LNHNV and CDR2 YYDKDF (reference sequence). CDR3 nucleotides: TGTGCCACCAGCAGAGATTGGGCAGGGACAAACACTGAAGCTTTCTTT. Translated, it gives CATSRDWAGTNTEAFF. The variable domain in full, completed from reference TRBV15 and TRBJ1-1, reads DAMVIQNPRYQVTQFGKPVTLSCSQTLNHNVMYWYQQKSSQAPKLLFHYYDKDFNNEADTPDNFQSRRPNTSFCFLDIRSPGLGDTAMYLCATSRDWAGTNTEAFFGQGTRLTVV.

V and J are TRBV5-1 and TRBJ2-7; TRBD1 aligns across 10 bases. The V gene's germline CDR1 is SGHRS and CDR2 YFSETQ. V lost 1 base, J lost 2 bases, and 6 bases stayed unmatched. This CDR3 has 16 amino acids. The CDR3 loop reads CASSLFGGTGAYEQYF. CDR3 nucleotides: TGCGCCAGCAGCTTGTTCGGGGGGACAGGGGCCTACGAGCAGTACTTC. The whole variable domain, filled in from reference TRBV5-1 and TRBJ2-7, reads KAGVTQTPRYLIKTRGQQVTLSCSPISGHRSVSWYQQTPGQGLQFLFEYFSETQRNKGNFPGRFSGRQFSNSRSEMNVSTLELGDSALYLCASSLFGGTGAYEQYFGPGTRLTVT.

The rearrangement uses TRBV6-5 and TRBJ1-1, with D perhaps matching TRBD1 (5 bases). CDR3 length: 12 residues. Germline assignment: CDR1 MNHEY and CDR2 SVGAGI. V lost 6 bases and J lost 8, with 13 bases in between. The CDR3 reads CASSDYRGEAFF. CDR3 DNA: TGTGCCAGCAGCGATTACCGGGGGGAAGCTTTCTTT.

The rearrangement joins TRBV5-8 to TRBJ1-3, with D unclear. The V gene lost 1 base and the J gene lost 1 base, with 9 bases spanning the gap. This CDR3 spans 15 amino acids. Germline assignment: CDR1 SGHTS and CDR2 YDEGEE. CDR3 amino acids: CASSLIWGSGNTIYF. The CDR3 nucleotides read TGTGCCAGCAGCTTGATCTGGGGATCTGGAAACACCATATATTTT.

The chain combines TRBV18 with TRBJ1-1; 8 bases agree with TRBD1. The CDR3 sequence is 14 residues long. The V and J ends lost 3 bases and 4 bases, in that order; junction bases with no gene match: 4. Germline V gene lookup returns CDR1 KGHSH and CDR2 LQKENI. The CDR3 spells CASSPDRVSTEAFF. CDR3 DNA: TGTGCCAGCTCACCGGACAGGGTAAGCACTGAAGCTTTCTTT.

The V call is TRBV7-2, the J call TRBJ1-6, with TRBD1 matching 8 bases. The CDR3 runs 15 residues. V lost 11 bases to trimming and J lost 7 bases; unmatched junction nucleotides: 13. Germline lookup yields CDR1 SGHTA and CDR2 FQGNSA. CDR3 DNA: TGTGCCGTATCGGACAGGGTCGGTCGGAATTCACCCCTCCACTTT. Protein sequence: CAVSDRVGRNSPLHF.

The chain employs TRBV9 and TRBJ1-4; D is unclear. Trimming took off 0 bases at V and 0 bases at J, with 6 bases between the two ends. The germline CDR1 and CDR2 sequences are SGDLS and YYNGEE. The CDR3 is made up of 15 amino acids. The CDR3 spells CASSVDSATNEKLFF. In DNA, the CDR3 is TGTGCCAGCAGCGTAGATTCAGCAACTAATGAAAAACTGTTTTTT.

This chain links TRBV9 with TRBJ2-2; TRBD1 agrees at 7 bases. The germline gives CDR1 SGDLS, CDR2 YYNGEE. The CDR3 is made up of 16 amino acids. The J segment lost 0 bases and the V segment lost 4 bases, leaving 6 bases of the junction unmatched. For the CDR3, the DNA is TGTGCCAGCAGCCGATCCGGGACAGCGAACACCGGGGAGCTGTTTTTT. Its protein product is CASSRSGTANTGELFF.

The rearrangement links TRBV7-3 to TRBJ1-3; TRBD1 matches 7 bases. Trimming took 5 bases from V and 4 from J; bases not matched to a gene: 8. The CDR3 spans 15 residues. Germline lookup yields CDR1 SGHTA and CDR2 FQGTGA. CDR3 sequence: CASSATGARGNTIYF. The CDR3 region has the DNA TGTGCCAGCAGCGCAACAGGGGCGCGGGGAAACACCATATATTTT.

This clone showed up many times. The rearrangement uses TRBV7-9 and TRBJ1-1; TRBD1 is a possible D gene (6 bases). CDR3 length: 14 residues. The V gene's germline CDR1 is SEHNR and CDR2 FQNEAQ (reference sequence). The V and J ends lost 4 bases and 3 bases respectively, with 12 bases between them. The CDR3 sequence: CASSYNRADTEAFF. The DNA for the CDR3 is TGTGCCAGCAGCTATAACAGGGCAGACACTGAAGCTTTCTTT.

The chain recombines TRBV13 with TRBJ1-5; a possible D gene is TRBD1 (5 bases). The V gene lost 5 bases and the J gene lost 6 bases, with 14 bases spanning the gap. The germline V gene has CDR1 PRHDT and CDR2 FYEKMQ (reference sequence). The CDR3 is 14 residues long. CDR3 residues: CASSPSGPGQPQHF. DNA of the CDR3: TGTGCCAGCAGCCCCTCGGGGCCGGGTCAGCCCCAGCATTTT.

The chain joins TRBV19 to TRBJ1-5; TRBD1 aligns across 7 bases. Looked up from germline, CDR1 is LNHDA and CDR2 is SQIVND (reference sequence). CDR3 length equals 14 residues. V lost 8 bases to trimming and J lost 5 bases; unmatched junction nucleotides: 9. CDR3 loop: CASGLTGWDQPQHF. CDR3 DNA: TGTGCCAGTGGACTGACAGGGTGGGATCAGCCCCAGCATTTT. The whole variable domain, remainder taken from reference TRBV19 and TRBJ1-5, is DGGITQSPKYLFRKEGQNVTLSCEQNLNHDAMYWYRQDPGQGLRLIYYSQIVNDFQKGDIAEGYSVSREKKESFPLTVTSAQKNPTAFYLCASGLTGWDQPQHFGDGTRLSIL.

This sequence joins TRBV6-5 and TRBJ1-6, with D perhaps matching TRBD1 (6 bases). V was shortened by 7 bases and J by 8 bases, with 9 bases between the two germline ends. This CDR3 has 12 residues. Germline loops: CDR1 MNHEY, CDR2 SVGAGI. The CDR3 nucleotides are TGTGCCAGCACGACAGGCGATTCACCCCTCCACTTT. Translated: CASTTGDSPLHF.

Here the CDR3 reads CASSIAMGVQFF. The CDR3 DNA reads TGTGCCAGTAGTATAGCAATGGGGGTGCAGTTCTTC. This chain uses TRBV19 with TRBJ2-1, with D perhaps assigned TRBD1 or TRBD2 (5 bases each). Trimming removed 1 base from V and 12 bases from J, with 10 bases in between. Germline CDR1 and CDR2: LNHDA and SQIVND (reference sequence). This CDR3 is 12 amino acids long.

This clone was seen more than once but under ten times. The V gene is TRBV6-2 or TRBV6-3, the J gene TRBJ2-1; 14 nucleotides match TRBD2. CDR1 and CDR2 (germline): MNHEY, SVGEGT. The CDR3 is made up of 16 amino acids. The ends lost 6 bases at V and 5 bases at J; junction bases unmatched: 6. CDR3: CASSYSGLAGDNEQFF. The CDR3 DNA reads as TGTGCCAGCAGCTATTCGGGACTAGCGGGGGACAATGAGCAGTTCTTC.

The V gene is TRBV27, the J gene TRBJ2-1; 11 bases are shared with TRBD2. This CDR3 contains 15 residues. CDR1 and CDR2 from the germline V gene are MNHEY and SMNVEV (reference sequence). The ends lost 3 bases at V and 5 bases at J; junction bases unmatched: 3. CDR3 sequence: CASSLTSGANNEQFF. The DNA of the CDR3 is TGTGCCAGCAGTTTGACTAGCGGGGCCAACAATGAGCAGTTCTTC.

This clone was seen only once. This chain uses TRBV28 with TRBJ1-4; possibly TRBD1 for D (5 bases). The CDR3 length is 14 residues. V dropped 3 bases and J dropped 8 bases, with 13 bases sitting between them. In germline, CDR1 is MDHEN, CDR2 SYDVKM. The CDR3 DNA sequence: TGTGCCAGCAGTTTTGAAGGGGCGGGCGAAAAACTGTTTTTT. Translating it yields CASSFEGAGEKLFF.